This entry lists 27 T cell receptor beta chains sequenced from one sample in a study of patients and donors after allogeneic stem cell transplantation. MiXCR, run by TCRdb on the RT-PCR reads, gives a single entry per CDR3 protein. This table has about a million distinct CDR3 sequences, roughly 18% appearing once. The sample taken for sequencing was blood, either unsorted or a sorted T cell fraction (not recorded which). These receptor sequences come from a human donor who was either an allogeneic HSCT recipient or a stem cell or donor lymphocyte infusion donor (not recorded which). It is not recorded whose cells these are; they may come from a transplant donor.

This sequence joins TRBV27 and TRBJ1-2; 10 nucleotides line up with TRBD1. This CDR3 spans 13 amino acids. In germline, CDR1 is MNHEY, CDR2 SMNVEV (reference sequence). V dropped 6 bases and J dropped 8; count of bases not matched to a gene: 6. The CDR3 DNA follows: TGTGCCAGCAGCGAAGACAGGGGGCGCGGCTACACCTTC. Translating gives CASSEDRGRGYTF.

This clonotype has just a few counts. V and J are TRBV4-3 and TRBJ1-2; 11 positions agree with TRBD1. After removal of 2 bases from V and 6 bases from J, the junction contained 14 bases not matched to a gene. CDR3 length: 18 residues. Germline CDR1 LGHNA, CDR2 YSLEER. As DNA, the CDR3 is TGCGCCAGCAGCCAACAGGGACAGGGGGTACGGGATCGGGATGGCTACACCTTC. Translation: CASSQQGQGVRDRDGYTF.

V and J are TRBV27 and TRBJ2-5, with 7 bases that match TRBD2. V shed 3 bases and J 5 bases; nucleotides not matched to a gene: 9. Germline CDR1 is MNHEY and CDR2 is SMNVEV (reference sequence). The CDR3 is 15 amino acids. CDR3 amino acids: CASSFFPRGGETQYF. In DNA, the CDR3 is TGTGCCAGCAGTTTTTTTCCTCGGGGAGGGGAGACCCAGTACTTC.

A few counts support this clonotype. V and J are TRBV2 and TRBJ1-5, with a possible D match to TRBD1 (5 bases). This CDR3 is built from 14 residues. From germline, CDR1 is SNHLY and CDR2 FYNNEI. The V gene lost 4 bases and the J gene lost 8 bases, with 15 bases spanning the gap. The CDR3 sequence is CASSGEVRVEPQHF. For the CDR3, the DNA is TGTGCCAGCAGTGGGGAGGTCAGGGTTGAGCCCCAGCATTTT.

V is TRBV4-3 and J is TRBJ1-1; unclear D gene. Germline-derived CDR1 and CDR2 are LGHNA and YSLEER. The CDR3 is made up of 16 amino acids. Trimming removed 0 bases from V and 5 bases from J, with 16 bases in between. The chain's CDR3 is CASSQDLTSGGTEAFF. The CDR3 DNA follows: TGCGCCAGCAGCCAAGATTTAACCTCAGGAGGGACTGAAGCTTTCTTT.

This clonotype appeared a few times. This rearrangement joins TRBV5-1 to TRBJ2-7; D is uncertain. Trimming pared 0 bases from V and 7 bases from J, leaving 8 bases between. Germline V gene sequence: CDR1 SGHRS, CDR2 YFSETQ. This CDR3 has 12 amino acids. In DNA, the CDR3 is TGCGCCAGCAGCTTGGAATTGTGGGAGCAGTACTTC. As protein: CASSLELWEQYF. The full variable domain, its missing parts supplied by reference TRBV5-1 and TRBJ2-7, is KAGVTQTPRYLIKTRGQQVTLSCSPISGHRSVSWYQQTPGQGLQFLFEYFSETQRNKGNFPGRFSGRQFSNSRSEMNVSTLELGDSALYLCASSLELWEQYFGPGTRLTVT.

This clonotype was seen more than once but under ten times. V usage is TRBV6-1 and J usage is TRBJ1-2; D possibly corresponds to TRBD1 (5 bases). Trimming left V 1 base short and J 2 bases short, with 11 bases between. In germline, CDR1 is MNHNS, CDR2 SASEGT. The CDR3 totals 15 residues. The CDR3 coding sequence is TGTGCCAGCAGTGAAGAGGAGGGACCAAACTATGGCTACACCTTC. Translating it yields CASSEEEGPNYGYTF.

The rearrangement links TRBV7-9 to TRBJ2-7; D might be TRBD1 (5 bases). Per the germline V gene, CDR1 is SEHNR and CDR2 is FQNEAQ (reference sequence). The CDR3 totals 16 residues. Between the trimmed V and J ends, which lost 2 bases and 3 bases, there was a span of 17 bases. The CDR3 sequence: CASSLTGRKGDYEQYF. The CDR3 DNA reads TGTGCCAGCAGCTTAACCGGACGGAAAGGGGACTACGAGCAGTACTTC.

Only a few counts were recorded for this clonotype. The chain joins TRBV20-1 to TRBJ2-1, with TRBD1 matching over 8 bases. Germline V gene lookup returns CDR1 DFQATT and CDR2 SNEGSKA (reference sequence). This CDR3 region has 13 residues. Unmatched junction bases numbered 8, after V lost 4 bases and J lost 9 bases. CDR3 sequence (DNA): TGCAGTGCTAAGGTCAGGGGGCGCGGTGAGCAGTTCTTC. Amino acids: CSAKVRGRGEQFF.

CDR3 residues: CAISESEGSGYTF. CDR3 bases: TGTGCCATCAGTGAGTCGGAGGGGAGCGGCTACACCTTC. This sequence joins TRBV10-3 and TRBJ1-2; tentatively, D is TRBD1 (5 bases). V lost 0 bases to trimming and J lost 8 bases, with 10 bases between them. The CDR3 totals 13 residues. Germline V gene lookup returns CDR1 ENHRY and CDR2 SYGVKD.

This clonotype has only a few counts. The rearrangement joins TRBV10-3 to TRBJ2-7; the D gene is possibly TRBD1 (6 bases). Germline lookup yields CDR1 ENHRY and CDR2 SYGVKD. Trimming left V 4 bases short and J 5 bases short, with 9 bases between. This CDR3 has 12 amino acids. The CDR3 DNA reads TGTGCCATCAGTGGCTGGGGGCACGAGCAGTACTTC. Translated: CAISGWGHEQYF.

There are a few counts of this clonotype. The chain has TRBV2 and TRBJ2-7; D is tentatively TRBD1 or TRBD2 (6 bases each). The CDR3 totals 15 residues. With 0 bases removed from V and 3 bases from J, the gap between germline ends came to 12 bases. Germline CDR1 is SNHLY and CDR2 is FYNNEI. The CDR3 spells CASSEAFGGGYEQYF. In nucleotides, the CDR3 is TGTGCCAGCAGTGAAGCGTTTGGAGGGGGCTACGAGCAGTACTTC.

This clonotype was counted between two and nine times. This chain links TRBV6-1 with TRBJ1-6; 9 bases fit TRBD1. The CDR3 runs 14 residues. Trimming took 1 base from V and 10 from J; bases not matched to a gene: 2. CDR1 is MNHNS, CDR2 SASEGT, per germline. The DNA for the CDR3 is TGTGCCAGCAGTGAAGGGACAGGGGCCTCACCCCTCCACTTT. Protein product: CASSEGTGASPLHF.

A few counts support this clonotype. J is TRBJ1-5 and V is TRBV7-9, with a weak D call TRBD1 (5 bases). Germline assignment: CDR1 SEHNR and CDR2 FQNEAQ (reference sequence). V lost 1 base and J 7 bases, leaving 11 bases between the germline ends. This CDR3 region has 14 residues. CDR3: CASSLGGYGQPQHF. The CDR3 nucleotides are TGTGCCAGCAGCTTAGGGGGGTATGGGCAGCCCCAGCATTTT.

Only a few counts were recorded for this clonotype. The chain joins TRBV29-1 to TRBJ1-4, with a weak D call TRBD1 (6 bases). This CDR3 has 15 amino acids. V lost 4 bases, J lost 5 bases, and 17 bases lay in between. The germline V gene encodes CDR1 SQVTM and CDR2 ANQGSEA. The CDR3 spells CSVVGRDRSNEKLFF. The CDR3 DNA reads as TGCAGCGTTGTGGGCCGCGACAGGTCGAATGAAAAACTGTTTTTT.

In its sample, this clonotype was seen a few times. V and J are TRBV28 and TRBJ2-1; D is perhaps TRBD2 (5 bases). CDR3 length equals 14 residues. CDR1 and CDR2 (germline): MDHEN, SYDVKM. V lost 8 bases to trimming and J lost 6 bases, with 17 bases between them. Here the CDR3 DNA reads TGTGCCAGCGGAACACTAGATCCTGGCAATGAGCAGTTCTTC. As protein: CASGTLDPGNEQFF.

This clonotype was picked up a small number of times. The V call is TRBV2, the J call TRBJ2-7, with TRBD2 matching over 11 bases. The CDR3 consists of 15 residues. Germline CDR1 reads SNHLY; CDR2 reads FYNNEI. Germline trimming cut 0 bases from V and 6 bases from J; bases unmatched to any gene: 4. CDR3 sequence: CASSEALAGVLEQYF. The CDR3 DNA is TGTGCCAGCAGTGAAGCACTAGCGGGAGTCCTCGAGCAGTACTTC. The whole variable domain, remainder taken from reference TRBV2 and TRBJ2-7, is EPEVTQTPSHQVTQMGQEVILRCVPISNHLYFYWYRQILGQKVEFLVSFYNNEISEKSEIFDDQFSVERPDGSNFTLKIRSTKLEDSAMYFCASSEALAGVLEQYFGPGTRLTVT.

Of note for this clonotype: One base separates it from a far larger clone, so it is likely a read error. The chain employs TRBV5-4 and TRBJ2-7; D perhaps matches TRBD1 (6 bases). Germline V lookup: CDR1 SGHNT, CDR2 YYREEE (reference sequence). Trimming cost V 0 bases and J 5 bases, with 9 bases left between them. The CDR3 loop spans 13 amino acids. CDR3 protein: CASSLDRANEQYF. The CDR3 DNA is TGTGCCAGCAGCTTGGACAGGGCCAACGAGCAGTACTTC.

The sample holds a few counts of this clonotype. The CDR3 reads CASSFQPSYTDTQYF. As DNA, the CDR3 is TGTGCCAGCAGTTTTCAGCCATCATACACAGATACGCAGTATTTT. The J gene is TRBJ2-3, the V gene TRBV6-5; D ambiguous. Trimming cost V 4 bases and J 2 bases, with 13 bases left between them. Looked up from germline, CDR1 is MNHEY and CDR2 is SVGAGI. The CDR3 has 15 residues.

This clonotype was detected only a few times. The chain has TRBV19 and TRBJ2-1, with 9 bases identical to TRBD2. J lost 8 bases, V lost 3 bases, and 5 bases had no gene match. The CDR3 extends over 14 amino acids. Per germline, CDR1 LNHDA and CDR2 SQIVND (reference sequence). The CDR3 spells CASSIEGLAHEQFF. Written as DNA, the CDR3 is TGTGCCAGTAGTATTGAGGGACTAGCCCATGAGCAGTTCTTC.

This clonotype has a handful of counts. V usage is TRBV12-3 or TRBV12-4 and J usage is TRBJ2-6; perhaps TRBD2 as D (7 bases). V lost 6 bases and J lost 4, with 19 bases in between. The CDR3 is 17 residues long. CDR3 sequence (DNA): TGTGCCAGCAGGCGCCAAGGGGGGGCAGGCGGGGCCAACGTCCTGACTTTC. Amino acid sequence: CASRRQGGAGGANVLTF.

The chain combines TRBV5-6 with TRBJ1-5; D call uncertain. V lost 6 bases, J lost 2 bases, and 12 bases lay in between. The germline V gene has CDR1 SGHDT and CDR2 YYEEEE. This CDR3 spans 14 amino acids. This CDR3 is CASTLRSGNQPQHF. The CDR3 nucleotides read TGTGCCAGCACCCTCCGTTCGGGCAATCAGCCCCAGCATTTT.

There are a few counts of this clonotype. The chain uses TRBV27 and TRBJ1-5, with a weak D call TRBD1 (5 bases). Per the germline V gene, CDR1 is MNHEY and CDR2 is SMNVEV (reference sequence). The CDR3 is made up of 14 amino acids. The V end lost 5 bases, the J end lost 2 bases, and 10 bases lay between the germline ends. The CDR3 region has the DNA TGTGCCAGCAGTAGACAGTCCGGCAATCAGCCCCAGCATTTT. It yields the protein CASSRQSGNQPQHF.

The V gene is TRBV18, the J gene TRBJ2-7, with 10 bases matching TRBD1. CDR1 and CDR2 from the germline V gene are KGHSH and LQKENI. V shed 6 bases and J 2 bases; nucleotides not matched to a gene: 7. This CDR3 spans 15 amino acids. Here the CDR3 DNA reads TGTGCCAGCTCCCGAGGGGACAGGGGCGCCTACGAGCAGTACTTC. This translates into CASSRGDRGAYEQYF.

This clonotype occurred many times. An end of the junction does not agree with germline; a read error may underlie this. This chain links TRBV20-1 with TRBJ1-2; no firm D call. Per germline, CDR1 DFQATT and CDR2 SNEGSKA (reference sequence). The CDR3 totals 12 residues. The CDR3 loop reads CSPRMGRYGYTF. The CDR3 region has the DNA TGCAGTCCTAGGATGGGGAGGTATGGCTACACCTTC.

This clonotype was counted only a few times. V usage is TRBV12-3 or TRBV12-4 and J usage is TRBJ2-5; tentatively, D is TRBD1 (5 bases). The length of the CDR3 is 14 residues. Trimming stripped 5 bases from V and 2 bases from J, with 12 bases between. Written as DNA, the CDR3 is TGTGCCAGCAGTCGTCGGACACATCAAGAGACCCAGTACTTC. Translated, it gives CASSRRTHQETQYF.

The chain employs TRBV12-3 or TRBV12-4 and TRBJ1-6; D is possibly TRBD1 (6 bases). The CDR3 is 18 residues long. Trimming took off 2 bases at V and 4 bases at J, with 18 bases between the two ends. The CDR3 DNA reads TGTGCCAGCAGTTTACGGGGGGGCGAGAAGCGGTATAATTCACCCCTCCACTTT. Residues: CASSLRGGEKRYNSPLHF.